The 20 T cell receptor beta chains presented below share a single source sample, sequenced in a study of CD8 T cells in ankylosing spondylitis. TCRdb reprocessed the 5' RACE reads via MiXCR and lists one record per CDR3 protein. Among almost 45,000 distinct CDR3 sequences listed, 9.5% to 12% were seen once. Sequenced sample: blood, either unsorted or a sorted T cell fraction (not recorded which). The receptor source for this set is a male donor with ankylosing spondylitis or in good health (not recorded which).

In its sample, this clonotype was seen many times. V gene TRBV12-3 or TRBV12-4 combines with J gene TRBJ2-2, with D tentatively TRBD2 (6 bases). V gave up 3 bases and J gave up 5 bases, with 10 bases separating them. The CDR3 is 14 residues long. The DNA of the CDR3 is TGTGCCAGCAGTTTCTCTGGGAGGACCGGGGAGCTGTTTTTT. It is translated as CASSFSGRTGELFF.

This clonotype has at least ten counts. The V and J genes are TRBV29-1 and TRBJ2-1; D not certain. With 4 bases removed from V and 8 bases from J, the gap between germline ends came to 12 bases. Germline assignment: CDR1 SQVTM and CDR2 ANQGSEA. This CDR3 is 12 amino acids long. CDR3 nucleotide sequence: TGCAGCGTTGTTCCCGTTGCGCATGAGCAGTTCTTC. This gives the protein CSVVPVAHEQFF.

This clonotype occurred a few times. The J gene is TRBJ2-1, the V gene TRBV7-2; TRBD2 aligns across 8 bases. V lost 5 bases and J lost 3; bases outside the gene matches: 12. Germline V CDR1 and CDR2: SGHTA, FQGNSA. This CDR3 is built from 17 residues. The CDR3 here is CASSPSVFGGVYNEQFF. The CDR3 DNA sequence: TGTGCCAGCAGCCCCTCCGTCTTCGGGGGGGTCTACAATGAGCAGTTCTTC.

This rearrangement joins TRBV7-2 to TRBJ2-1; no definite D call. Looked up from germline, CDR1 is SGHTA and CDR2 is FQGNSA. Deletions cut 3 bases from V and 3 bases from J, with 6 bases between. The CDR3 covers 13 residues. The chain's CDR3 is CASSLQVYNEQFF. As DNA, the CDR3 is TGTGCCAGCAGCTTGCAGGTCTACAATGAGCAGTTCTTC.

This clonotype came up many times. The gene calls are TRBV5-1 and TRBJ2-7, with a tentative D call TRBD2 (6 bases). Germline V gene data show CDR1 as SGHRS and CDR2 as YFSETQ. Trimming removed 7 bases at V and 6 bases at J, with 20 bases between. The CDR3 runs to 14 residues. CDR3 protein: CASGYGSRGGEQYF. Here the CDR3 DNA reads TGCGCCAGCGGCTACGGGTCGCGGGGCGGCGAGCAGTACTTC. Together with reference TRBV5-1 and TRBJ2-7, the CDR3 gives the full variable domain: KAGVTQTPRYLIKTRGQQVTLSCSPISGHRSVSWYQQTPGQGLQFLFEYFSETQRNKGNFPGRFSGRQFSNSRSEMNVSTLELGDSALYLCASGYGSRGGEQYFGPGTRLTVT.

There are many counts of this clonotype. This chain joins TRBV10-3 and TRBJ2-5; the D gene is possibly TRBD2 (5 bases). Trimming took 0 bases from V and 3 from J, leaving 14 bases between them. This CDR3 spans 16 amino acids. The germline gives CDR1 ENHRY, CDR2 SYGVKD. CDR3 sequence reads: CAISESLAREKETQYF. CDR3 DNA sequence: TGTGCCATCAGTGAGTCCTTAGCGAGGGAGAAAGAGACCCAGTACTTC.

This clonotype was recorded a few times. A much more abundant neighbour one base away suggests this may be a read error. V is TRBV29-1 and J is TRBJ2-5; D may be TRBD1 or TRBD2 (5 bases each). The CDR3 spans 11 residues. Germline V gene lookup returns CDR1 SQVTM and CDR2 ANQGSEA. The CDR3 nucleotides are TGCAGCGCCGGGACCCAAGAGGCCCAGTACTTC. Residues: CSAGTQEAQYF.

This clonotype was seen at least ten times. The chain carries TRBV7-7 and TRBJ1-2; D uncertain. This CDR3 has 13 residues. The germline CDR1 and CDR2 sequences are SSHAT and FNYEAQ (reference sequence). V was cut by 4 bases and J by 4 bases, with 10 bases left in between. CDR3 sequence: CASSYLITYGYTF. CDR3 coding DNA: TGTGCCAGCAGCTACCTCATTACCTATGGCTACACCTTC.

This clonotype was observed at least ten times. The chain carries TRBV24-1 and TRBJ1-5; D gene uncertain. The V end was cut by 4 bases, the J end by 2 bases, with 2 bases between. Germline lookup yields CDR1 KGHDR and CDR2 SFDVKD. The CDR3 has 12 amino acids. The CDR3 is CATSEGNQPQHF. CDR3 bases: TGTGCCACCAGTGAGGGCAATCAGCCCCAGCATTTT.

The sample holds many counts of this clonotype. The V gene is TRBV2, the J gene TRBJ1-5, with TRBD1 matching over 8 bases. V shed 8 bases, J shed 3 bases, and the junction held 3 bases outside the gene matches. Germline V gene lookup returns CDR1 SNHLY and CDR2 FYNNEI. The CDR3 is 13 residues long. The chain's CDR3 is CASADRVNQPQHF. The CDR3 region has the DNA TGTGCCAGCGCGGACAGGGTCAATCAGCCCCAGCATTTT.

The chain uses TRBV5-1 and TRBJ2-3, with 14 bases that match TRBD2. This CDR3 has 16 residues. V gave up 6 bases and J gave up 5 bases; unmatched junction bases: 8. Looked up from germline, CDR1 is SGHRS and CDR2 is YFSETQ. CDR3 bases: TGCGCCAGCATGCCCCGACTAGCGGGGGGGATAGATACGCAGTATTTT. It translates to CASMPRLAGGIDTQYF.

This clonotype was seen at least ten times. The chain uses TRBV25-1 and TRBJ1-2, with 8 bases fitting TRBD1. V lost 2 bases to trimming and J lost 4 bases; unmatched junction nucleotides: 6. Germline loops: CDR1 MGHDK, CDR2 SYGVNS. The CDR3 contains 15 residues. The CDR3 here is CASSEQGQEFYGYTF. CDR3 bases: TGTGCCAGCAGTGAACAGGGACAGGAGTTCTATGGCTACACCTTC.

This clonotype was found many times. This sequence joins TRBV10-3 and TRBJ1-3; possibly TRBD1 for D (5 bases). The germline gives CDR1 ENHRY, CDR2 SYGVKD. The CDR3 runs to 13 residues. Trimming took 6 bases from V and 3 from J, leaving 9 bases between them. The CDR3 is CAISQGGGNTIYF. The DNA of the CDR3 is TGTGCCATCAGCCAGGGAGGTGGAAACACCATATATTTT.

This clonotype appeared many times. This chain connects TRBV4-1 to TRBJ1-4; the match to TRBD1 covers 9 bases. The germline gives CDR1 MGHRA, CDR2 YSYEKL. J lost 7 bases, V lost 1 base, and 13 bases had no gene match. The CDR3 length is 18 residues. The CDR3 sequence is CASSQVGTRGQGSEKLFF. The CDR3 DNA sequence: TGCGCCAGCAGCCAAGTTGGGACCCGGGGACAGGGCAGTGAAAAACTGTTTTTT.

This clonotype came up many times. The rearrangement joins TRBV5-1 to TRBJ1-2, with 8 bases lining up with TRBD1. The V gene end was trimmed by 4 bases and the J gene end by 6 bases; junction bases not matched to a gene: 5. The germline V gene has CDR1 SGHRS and CDR2 YFSETQ. This CDR3 contains 13 residues. The CDR3 reads CASSRTGIDGYTF. The CDR3, as DNA: TGCGCCAGCAGCCGGACAGGGATCGATGGCTACACCTTC.

The chain carries TRBV2 and TRBJ2-1, with 7 positions matching TRBD2. CDR3 length: 15 residues. V shed 6 bases, J shed 7 bases, and the junction held 12 bases outside the gene matches. The V gene's germline CDR1 is SNHLY and CDR2 FYNNEI. The DNA of the CDR3 is TGTGCCAGCAGCCTCAGCGGGATCCCTGCGAATGAGCAGTTCTTC. Translated, it gives CASSLSGIPANEQFF.

This clonotype was counted ten times or more. The V and J genes are TRBV2 and TRBJ1-1; 7 bases are shared with TRBD1. Germline V gene data show CDR1 as SNHLY and CDR2 as FYNNEI. Trimming took 7 bases from V and 4 from J; bases not matched to a gene: 6. This CDR3 is built from 13 residues. CDR3 loop: CASIRDSSTEAFF. The DNA for the CDR3 is TGTGCCAGCATAAGGGACAGCTCCACTGAAGCTTTCTTT.

This clonotype was seen repeatedly, ten times or more. V usage is TRBV12-3 or TRBV12-4 and J usage is TRBJ1-5, with a weak D call TRBD1 (6 bases). This CDR3 has 14 amino acids. Trimming took off 6 bases at V and 3 bases at J, with 12 bases between the two ends. CDR3 DNA: TGTGCCAGCAGCAAACAGGGATTCAATCAGCCCCAGCATTTT. Translated, it gives CASSKQGFNQPQHF.

This clonotype was recorded at least ten times. The genes are TRBV25-1 and TRBJ2-7; D not certain. This CDR3 spans 13 amino acids. Looked up from germline, CDR1 is MGHDK and CDR2 is SYGVNS. Trimming left V 6 bases short and J 0 bases short, with 9 bases between. The CDR3 region has the DNA TGTGCCAGCAGCCTGGACGCCTCCTACGAGCAGTACTTC. Its translation is CASSLDASYEQYF.

This clonotype was observed many times. The chain recombines TRBV3-1 with TRBJ2-1, with D tentatively TRBD1 (6 bases). Deletions cut 5 bases from V and 4 bases from J, with 9 bases between. CDR3 length equals 13 residues. Germline CDR1 LGHDT, CDR2 YNNKEL (reference sequence). The CDR3 DNA reads as TGTGCCAGCAGCGGGGGCAGTTACAATGAGCAGTTCTTC. This translates into CASSGGSYNEQFF.